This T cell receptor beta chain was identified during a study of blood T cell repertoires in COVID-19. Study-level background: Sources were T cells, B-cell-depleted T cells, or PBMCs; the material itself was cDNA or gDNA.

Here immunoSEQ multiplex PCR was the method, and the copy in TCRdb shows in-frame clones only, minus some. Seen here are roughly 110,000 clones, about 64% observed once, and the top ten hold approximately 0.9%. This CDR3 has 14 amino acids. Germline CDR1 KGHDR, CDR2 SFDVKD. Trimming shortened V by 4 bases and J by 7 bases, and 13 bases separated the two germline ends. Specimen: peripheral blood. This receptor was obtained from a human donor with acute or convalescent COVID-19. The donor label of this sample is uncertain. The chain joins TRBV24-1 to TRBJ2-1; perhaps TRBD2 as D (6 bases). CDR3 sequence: CATSEGGSKNEQFF. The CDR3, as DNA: TGTGCCACCAGTGAAGGAGGGTCTAAGAATGAGCAGTTCTTC.